The 31 T cell receptor beta chains presented below share a single source sample, sequenced in a study of CD8+CD57+ T cells in acquired aplastic anemia. For CDR3 and TCR beta VDJ profiling, genomic DNA was the template used. TCRdb called the reads again in MiXCR, with one record for every CDR3 protein. Among just over 400,000 distinct CDR3 sequences listed, about two thirds were seen once. Sequenced: sorted CD4+, CD8+, or CD8+CD57+ T cells (not recorded which) from PBMCs. All receptors derive from a human donor in good health, serving as a control.

In this sample, this clonotype turned up a few times. This could be a read error, since a much larger clone is one nucleotide away. The rearrangement uses TRBV5-1 and TRBJ2-5; TRBD2 aligns across 7 bases. The end of the DNA is better explained by TRBJ2-1, so the J call may be wrong. The CDR3 runs to 17 residues. The germline V gene has CDR1 SGHRS and CDR2 YFSETQ. The CDR3 DNA follows: TGCGCCAGCAGCGCCATCCGGCAAGCGGGGCCCTACAATGAGCAGTTCTTC. Encoded protein: CASSAIRQAGPYNEQFF.

In its sample, this clonotype was seen a few times. This chain connects TRBV20-1 to TRBJ2-7, with D hard to call. The CDR3 is 12 amino acids. Trimming pared 4 bases from V and 2 bases from J, leaving 9 bases between. Per germline, CDR1 DFQATT and CDR2 SNEGSKA (reference sequence). The CDR3 bases are TGCAGTGCTATACCCCTGACCTACGAGCAGTACTTC. Encoded protein: CSAIPLTYEQYF.

This clonotype was observed many times. The chain employs TRBV6-1 and TRBJ2-7; D ambiguous. This CDR3 comprises 13 residues. The germline gives CDR1 MNHNS, CDR2 SASEGT. With 10 bases removed from V and 4 bases from J, the gap between germline ends came to 17 bases. The CDR3 DNA follows: TGTGCCATCTCCCCCTCTGGATATTACGAGCAGTACTTC. Translating it yields CAISPSGYYEQYF.

The table lists this clonotype with a few counts. J is TRBJ2-3 and V is TRBV11-2; TRBD2 aligns across 9 bases. The CDR3 is 15 residues long. The J segment lost 11 bases and the V segment lost 5 bases, leaving 14 bases of the junction unmatched. Germline V gene data show CDR1 as SGHAT and CDR2 as FQNNGV. The CDR3 DNA is TGTGCCAGCAGCCTAGGCGGGGGGGCCGGCAATGAGCAGTATTTT. This encodes CASSLGGGAGNEQYF. The entire variable domain, with the rest obtained from reference TRBV11-2 and TRBJ2-3, is as follows: EAGVAQSPRYKIIEKRQSVAFWCNPISGHATLYWYQQILGQGPKLLIQFQNNGVVDDSQLPKDRFSAERLKGVDSTLKIQPAKLEDSAVYLCASSLGGGAGNEQYFGPGTRLTVL.

This clonotype came up many times. The chain has TRBV6-5 and TRBJ1-4; the D is unclear. V shed 6 bases and J shed 5 bases, with 13 bases lying between them. CDR1 and CDR2 from the germline V gene are MNHEY and SVGAGI. CDR3 length equals 14 residues. Here the CDR3 DNA reads TGTGCCAGCAGGGAGGCCGGCCAAAATGAAAAACTGTTTTTT. Its protein product is CASREAGQNEKLFF.

The rearrangement links TRBV7-2 to TRBJ2-3; TRBD1 matches at 10 bases. V shed 4 bases and J 11 bases; nucleotides not matched to a gene: 15. CDR1 and CDR2 from the germline V gene are SGHTA and FQGNSA. The CDR3 totals 16 residues. The CDR3 coding sequence is TGTGCCAGCAGCTCTGGTATGGGACAGGGGATAGCTAAGCAGTATTTT. It codes for CASSSGMGQGIAKQYF.

Remarks on this clonotype: It is unclear where the CDR3 begins or ends on the DNA, so no DNA is shown, and the CDR3 is as TCRdb lists it. The rearrangement links TRBV7-2 to TRBJ2-5; the D call in the table, TRBD1, was not verified against the DNA. 15 amino acids form the CDR3, both terminal residues included. Per the germline V gene, CDR1 is SGHTA and CDR2 is FQGNSA. The CDR3 loop reads CASSPTGNEQYFGYF.

This clonotype occurred many times. This chain uses TRBV12-3 or TRBV12-4 with TRBJ1-1, with TRBD1 matching 7 bases. Trimming cost V 8 bases and J 4 bases; bases outside gene matches: 7. The CDR3 length is 13 residues. The CDR3 sequence: CASRDRESTEAFF. The CDR3 DNA reads TGTGCCAGCCGCGACAGGGAGTCCACTGAAGCTTTCTTT.

This clonotype was observed many times. The CDR3 bases are TGTGCCAGCAGCTTAAAGGGGGCGCCAGGGCATGGCTACACCTTC. It is translated as CASSLKGAPGHGYTF. The rearrangement uses TRBV7-9 and TRBJ1-2; the match to TRBD1 covers 7 bases. The CDR3 length is 15 residues. With V trimmed by 2 bases and J by 6 bases, 9 bases remained unmatched. Germline lookup yields CDR1 SEHNR and CDR2 FQNEAQ (reference sequence).

Concerning this clonotype: Mismatch with germline at one junction end may stem from a read error. The CDR3 DNA is TGCAGTGCCAGAGAAGGGGCTAGCGCGAACACCGGGGAGCTGTTTTTT. This sequence encodes CSAREGASANTGELFF. This chain connects TRBV20-1 to TRBJ2-2, with a weak D call TRBD2 (6 bases). CDR1 and CDR2 from the germline V gene are DFQATT and SNEGSKA (reference sequence). The CDR3 consists of 16 residues.

V usage is TRBV19 and J usage is TRBJ2-7; D not certain. Trimming cost V 4 bases and J 10 bases, with 17 bases left between them. Germline CDR1 is LNHDA and CDR2 is SQIVND (reference sequence). This CDR3 contains 13 residues. In DNA form, the CDR3 reads TGTGCCAGTAGTACGTCCCTAGGTGCCGAACAGTACTTC. Its protein product is CASSTSLGAEQYF.

This rearrangement joins TRBV6-1 to TRBJ1-6; D is possibly TRBD1 (5 bases). The V end lost 7 bases, the J end lost 7 bases, and 8 bases lay between the germline ends. The CDR3 is made up of 12 amino acids. Germline V CDR1 and CDR2: MNHNS, SASEGT. The CDR3 loop is CASTRQNSPLHF. Here the CDR3 DNA reads TGTGCCAGCACCAGACAGAATTCACCCCTCCACTTT.

The chain links TRBV7-2 to TRBJ2-2, with 8 nucleotides matching TRBD1. With V trimmed by 5 bases and J by 17 bases, 16 bases remained unmatched. Germline CDR1 is SGHTA and CDR2 is FQGNSA. The CDR3 length is 14 residues. The CDR3 is CASSRQGRDRETFF. The DNA of the CDR3 is TGTGCCAGCAGCAGACAGGGGCGTGACAGGGAGACCTTTTTT.

The chain links TRBV2 to TRBJ1-1, with a possible D match to TRBD1 (5 bases). CDR3 length: 13 amino acids. V shed 4 bases and J shed 7 bases, with 13 bases lying between them. CDR1 and CDR2 (germline): SNHLY, FYNNEI. In DNA form, the CDR3 reads TGTGCCAGCAGTGGAGGGGCGGAAGGTGAAGCTTTCTTT. It codes for CASSGGAEGEAFF.

V usage is TRBV15 and J usage is TRBJ2-7; D is uncertain. The V gene lost 6 bases and the J gene lost 4 bases, with 10 bases spanning the gap. The CDR3 runs to 12 residues. The V gene's germline CDR1 is LNHNV and CDR2 YYDKDF (reference sequence). CDR3 bases: TGTGCCACCAGTTATCAGGAGTACGAGCAGTACTTC. Translating gives CATSYQEYEQYF.

Points on this clonotype: This likely comes from a read error, as the CDR3 has no conserved phenylalanine or tryptophan at its end. It is unclear where the CDR3 begins or ends on the DNA, so no DNA is shown, and the CDR3 is as TCRdb lists it. The CDR3 reads CASSHKRDPVLRA. The chain joins TRBV7-7 to TRBJ1-2; no check of the table's D call, TRBD1, against the DNA was made. Germline loops: CDR1 SSHAT, CDR2 FNYEAQ (reference sequence). Termini included, the CDR3 measures 13 amino acids.

This clonotype appeared once. The rearrangement uses TRBV5-1 and TRBJ2-5; no firm D call. The J call may be wrong; the DNA end is better matched by TRBJ2-1. Germline V gene sequence: CDR1 SGHRS, CDR2 YFSETQ. The CDR3 has 15 residues. The CDR3 DNA follows: TGCGCCAGCAGCTTGGAGTGTGGGGCCTACAATGAGCAGTTCTTC. Translation: CASSLECGAYNEQFF.

This clonotype was observed many times. DNA for the CDR3: TGTGCCAGCAGCCAGGGTTTCTCATATGGCTACACCTTC. Protein: CASSQGFSYGYTF. The chain combines TRBV12-3 or TRBV12-4 with TRBJ1-2; D is possibly TRBD1 (5 bases). The V gene lost 6 bases and the J gene lost 5 bases, with 13 bases spanning the gap. This CDR3 is 13 amino acids long.

This clonotype has a handful of counts. The rearrangement links TRBV29-1 to TRBJ2-5, with D unclear. Germline V gene lookup returns CDR1 SQVTM and CDR2 ANQGSEA. V lost 2 bases and J 1 base, leaving 11 bases between the germline ends. The CDR3 is 14 residues long. This chain's CDR3 is CSVEKTGGQETQYF. CDR3 nucleotides: TGCAGCGTTGAAAAGACGGGCGGCCAAGAGACCCAGTACTTC.

This chain uses TRBV5-1 with TRBJ1-2; D might be TRBD1 (5 bases). Germline CDR1 reads SGHRS; CDR2 reads YFSETQ. V was shortened by 3 bases and J by 2 bases, with 20 bases between the two germline ends. The CDR3 covers 17 residues. CDR3 in amino acids: CASSSRDYEHGNYGYTF. In nucleotides, the CDR3 is TGCGCCAGCAGCTCAAGGGACTACGAGCATGGGAACTATGGCTACACCTTC. The complete variable domain, with remaining parts taken from reference TRBV5-1 and TRBJ1-2, reads KAGVTQTPRYLIKTRGQQVTLSCSPISGHRSVSWYQQTPGQGLQFLFEYFSETQRNKGNFPGRFSGRQFSNSRSEMNVSTLELGDSALYLCASSSRDYEHGNYGYTFGSGTRLTVV.

To note about this clonotype: In this CDR3 the conserved last residue, phenylalanine or tryptophan, is missing, so a read error is likely. The rearrangement uses TRBV3-1 and TRBJ1-3; no clear D. CDR1 and CDR2 (germline): LGHDT, YNNKEL (reference sequence). The V gene lost 5 bases and the J gene lost 2 bases, with 13 bases spanning the gap. CDR3 size: 15 residues. The CDR3 reads CASSYSGLAGNTIYS. The CDR3 region has the DNA TGTGCCAGCAGCTATTCCGGGCTGGCTGGAAACACCATATATTCT.

This clonotype was detected only once. This chain's CDR3 is CASSSGSRTEAFF. In nucleotides, the CDR3 is TGTGCCAGCAGCTCAGGGTCCAGGACTGAAGCTTTCTTT. The V and J genes are TRBV3-1 and TRBJ1-1; the D gene is possibly TRBD1 (5 bases). Per the germline V gene, CDR1 is LGHDT and CDR2 is YNNKEL (reference sequence). CDR3 length: 13 residues. V was trimmed by 5 bases and J by 5 bases, leaving 12 bases between them.

Note on this clonotype: This likely comes from a read error, as the CDR3 has no conserved phenylalanine or tryptophan at its end. No DNA is shown, since the ends of the CDR3 on it are uncertain; the CDR3 is the one TCRdb lists. The CDR3 sequence: CASSYDRPYAGYT. The V and J genes are TRBV7-9 and TRBJ1-2; TRBD1 was called by the table and not checked on the DNA. The CDR3 is 13 residues long, ends included. From germline, CDR1 is SEHNR and CDR2 FQNEAQ (reference sequence).

This clonotype was seen repeatedly, ten times or more. The chain couples TRBV10-3 to TRBJ2-2; 8 bases align to TRBD1. The germline V gene encodes CDR1 ENHRY and CDR2 SYGVKD. V lost 5 bases to trimming and J lost 1 base; unmatched junction nucleotides: 3. CDR3 size: 15 residues. The CDR3 sequence is CAISRTGMNTGELFF. The CDR3 DNA follows: TGTGCCATCAGTCGGACAGGGATGAACACCGGGGAGCTGTTTTTT.

A word on this clonotype: A much larger clone differs from this one at a single base, so this may be a read error. This rearrangement joins TRBV9 to TRBJ1-1, with no clear D. CDR1 SGDLS and CDR2 YYNGEE come from the germline V gene. The CDR3 length is 13 residues. CDR3 in DNA: TGTGCTAGTGGTTTGGAAGGGAACACTGAAGATTTCTTT. It is translated as CASGLEGNTEDFF.

This clonotype appeared once. The junction shows a germline mismatch at one end, possibly a read error. V and J are TRBV7-2 and TRBJ2-7; D unresolved. Germline values: CDR1 SGHTA, CDR2 FQGNSA. The CDR3 has 14 amino acids. CDR3 DNA: TGTGCCAGCAGCTTAAGCCGTCACAGCGACCAGCACTTCTTC. Residues: CASSLSRHSDQHFF.

The V and J genes are TRBV29-1 and TRBJ1-1; 7 positions match TRBD1. V gave up 3 bases and J gave up 11 bases; unmatched junction bases: 9. Germline-derived CDR1 and CDR2 are SQVTM and ANQGSEA. This CDR3 is built from 12 residues. The CDR3 protein is CSVERDSVGAFF. The CDR3 nucleotides are TGCAGCGTTGAGAGGGACAGTGTAGGCGCTTTCTTT.

This clonotype was picked up one time. The gene calls are TRBV7-2 and TRBJ1-6; 7 nucleotides align to TRBD1. The CDR3 spans 14 residues. Germline lookup yields CDR1 SGHTA and CDR2 FQGNSA. V dropped 6 bases and J dropped 13; count of bases not matched to a gene: 12. Here the CDR3 reads CASSSGTVGTPLHF. DNA for the CDR3: TGTGCCAGCAGTTCCGGGACAGTGGGAACTCCCCTCCACTTT.

This clonotype was found many times. The chain carries TRBV3-1 and TRBJ2-5; D is unresolved. Between the trimmed V and J ends, which lost 4 bases and 0 bases, there was a span of 15 bases. The CDR3 covers 16 residues. CDR1 is LGHDT and CDR2 is YNNKEL in the germline V gene (reference sequence). CDR3 residues: CASSPSDTSHQETQYF. The CDR3 DNA follows: TGTGCCAGCAGCCCATCAGACACGTCCCACCAAGAGACCCAGTACTTC.

This clonotype has a count of ten or more. The rearrangement uses TRBV5-1 and TRBJ1-1; 8 nucleotides agree with TRBD1. V gave up 3 bases and J gave up 4 bases; unmatched junction bases: 8. Germline V gene data show CDR1 as SGHRS and CDR2 as YFSETQ. The CDR3 totals 15 residues. This CDR3 reads CASSSRTGRGTEAFF. The DNA for the CDR3 is TGCGCCAGCAGCTCCCGGACAGGGAGAGGCACTGAAGCTTTCTTT.

The V gene is TRBV15, the J gene TRBJ2-1; tentative D call: TRBD2 (7 bases). The length of the CDR3 is 13 residues. V shed 6 bases and J shed 5 bases, with 11 bases lying between them. Germline lookup yields CDR1 LNHNV and CDR2 YYDKDF (reference sequence). This chain's CDR3 is CATRGGGDNEQFF. The CDR3 region has the DNA TGTGCCACCAGGGGAGGGGGGGACAATGAGCAGTTCTTC.